This section outlines one T cell receptor beta chain sequence together with its context. The data were taken from a study of blood T cell repertoires in COVID-19. About the research overall: Samples came from the United States, Italy and Spain, spanning acute and convalescent COVID-19. In each case, the material was cDNA or gDNA derived from T cells, B-cell-depleted T cells, or PBMCs.

Original processing methods: Estimated nucleated cell counts came from reference gene primer amplification. Sequenced by immunoSEQ multiplex PCR; TCRdb stores in-frame clones only, minus some. The V and J calls and clone size are taken from that table; D and trimming were inferred from the DNA. The table shows more than 400,000 clones, with around 85% occurring only once. The CDR3 is made up of 15 amino acids. J gave up 7 bases and V 2 bases, and 7 bases lay outside the gene matches. Germline V gene data show CDR1 as MNHEY and CDR2 as SVGAGI. The chain joins TRBV6-5 to TRBJ2-4; 8 nucleotides match TRBD1. This sequence originates from a human donor in a cohort sampled during active COVID-19. Sequenced input: peripheral blood. CDR3 sequence reads: CASSYLRTGLNIQYF. The DNA for the CDR3 is TGTGCCAGCAGTTACCTAAGGACAGGGTTGAACATTCAGTACTTC.